There are many counts of the clone carrying this T cell receptor beta chain. This entry comes from a study of blood T cells in healthy people across ages. With a J-beta primer mix and a sample-barcoded 5' primer, a second PCR ran 7 to 11 cycles. TCRdb reprocessed the 5' RACE reads with MiXCR, giving one entry per CDR3 protein. The sample has over 550,000 distinct CDR3 sequences; about 30% are singletons. This CDR3 contains 17 residues. Germline CDR1 SGHTA, CDR2 FQGNSA. V lost 6 bases, J lost 5 bases, and 14 bases stayed unmatched. The chain combines TRBV7-2 with TRBJ2-3; 10 bases align to TRBD2. Sequencing was done on a sample of blood. The clonotype originates from a woman older than 75 in good health. CDR3 in amino acids: CASSPGGSGGARDTQYF. The CDR3 DNA reads as TGTGCCAGCAGTCCCGGAGGAAGCGGGGGGGCGAGAGATACGCAGTATTTT.